Each of the 25 T cell receptor beta chains below was sequenced from the same sample in a study of CD8+ T cells in alopecia areata. The sequencing template was cDNA reverse transcribed from extracted RNA. The data were produced by immunoSEQ multiplex PCR, yet TCRdb's version contains in-frame clones alone and is incomplete. The sample contains 110,000 to 150,000 clones, around 83% of which appear only once. Described treatment: oral pan-JAK inhibitor, 5-10 mg twice daily. The sample in question was CD8+ T cells sorted from blood, obtained at week 4, from a patient treated with tofacitinib. The source is a human donor with alopecia areata.

In this sample, this clone turned up a few times. This chain links TRBV7-9 with TRBJ2-5; D remains unclear. This CDR3 comprises 14 residues. Germline CDR1 is SEHNR and CDR2 is FQNEAQ (reference sequence). With 5 bases removed from V and 0 bases from J, the gap between germline ends came to 10 bases. CDR3: CASSSRRYQETQYF. DNA for the CDR3: TGTGCCAGCAGCAGTCGGCGGTACCAAGAGACCCAGTACTTC.

This chain uses TRBV29-1 with TRBJ2-1, with D tentatively TRBD1 (5 bases). V shed 2 bases and J shed 1 base, with 15 bases lying between them. Germline V gene data show CDR1 as SQVTM and CDR2 as ANQGSEA. The CDR3 sequence is 16 residues long. The CDR3 region is CSVEPQGVGSYNEQFF. CDR3 in DNA: TGCAGCGTTGAACCCCAAGGGGTAGGGTCCTACAATGAGCAGTTCTTC.

The chain links TRBV6-5 to TRBJ1-5; D is possibly TRBD1 (5 bases). Per germline, CDR1 MNHEY and CDR2 SVGAGI. The CDR3 has 13 amino acids. Trimming shortened V by 2 bases and J by 7 bases, and 9 bases separated the two germline ends. The CDR3 DNA is TGTGCCAGCAGTTACGGGGGTAGGCAGCCCCAGCATTTT. It encodes CASSYGGRQPQHF.

The chain recombines TRBV6-1 with TRBJ2-2; D is possibly TRBD2 (5 bases). V was cut by 2 bases and J by 3 bases, with 13 bases left in between. CDR1 is MNHNS and CDR2 is SASEGT in the germline V gene. The CDR3 has 16 amino acids. CDR3 nucleotide sequence: TGTGCCAGCAGTGAATGGCAGGACTGGGACACCGGGGAGCTGTTTTTT. This sequence encodes CASSEWQDWDTGELFF.

The sample holds one count of this clone. This rearrangement joins TRBV5-6 to TRBJ1-1; D gene ambiguous. The CDR3 is 15 amino acids. The V gene's germline CDR1 is SGHDT and CDR2 YYEEEE. V was cut by 0 bases and J by 6 bases, with 15 bases left in between. The CDR3 sequence: CASSLGRDGMAEAFF. CDR3 in DNA: TGTGCCAGCAGCTTGGGAAGGGATGGGATGGCTGAAGCTTTCTTT. The complete variable domain, with remaining parts taken from reference TRBV5-6 and TRBJ1-1, reads DAGVTQSPTHLIKTRGQQVTLRCSPKSGHDTVSWYQQALGQGPQFIFQYYEEEERQRGNFPDRFSGHQFPNYSSELNVNALLLGDSALYLCASSLGRDGMAEAFFGQGTRLTVV.

The rearrangement links TRBV2 to TRBJ2-7; D may be TRBD2 (6 bases). CDR1 and CDR2 (germline): SNHLY, FYNNEI. The CDR3 has 15 residues. Deletions cut 2 bases from V and 4 bases from J, with 15 bases between. The CDR3 region is CASSEYSGAAYEQYF. In nucleotides, the CDR3 is TGTGCCAGCAGTGAATACTCGGGAGCGGCTTACGAGCAGTACTTC.

V and J are TRBV5-1 and TRBJ2-7; unclear D gene. This CDR3 is 13 amino acids long. Trimming removed 2 bases from V and 3 bases from J, with 9 bases in between. CDR1 is SGHRS and CDR2 is YFSETQ in the germline V gene. The CDR3 protein is CASSFNEDYEQYF. CDR3 DNA sequence: TGCGCCAGCAGCTTTAATGAGGACTACGAGCAGTACTTC.

V and J are TRBV5-6 and TRBJ1-5; 10 bases are shared with TRBD1. Germline V CDR1 and CDR2: SGHDT, YYEEEE. V dropped 3 bases and J dropped 3; count of bases not matched to a gene: 9. This CDR3 comprises 17 residues. The CDR3 spells CASSSQGQGFFNQPQHF. Written as DNA, the CDR3 is TGTGCCAGCAGCTCACAGGGACAGGGGTTCTTCAATCAGCCCCAGCATTTT.

V is TRBV7-9 and J is TRBJ1-1; no clear D. This CDR3 has 11 amino acids. The germline V gene has CDR1 SEHNR and CDR2 FQNEAQ (reference sequence). Trimming removed 4 bases at V and 10 bases at J, with 10 bases between. This CDR3 reads CASSSNSGAFF. The CDR3 DNA reads TGTGCCAGCAGCTCGAACAGCGGAGCTTTCTTT.

This chain's CDR3 is CASSLASGRAGAYNEQFF. In DNA, the CDR3 is TGTGCCAGCAGCTTGGCTAGCGGGAGGGCCGGCGCCTACAATGAGCAGTTCTTC. The rearrangement links TRBV5-4 to TRBJ2-1, with 12 bases matching TRBD2. CDR1 and CDR2 (germline): SGHNT, YYREEE (reference sequence). Trimming removed 0 bases from V and 2 bases from J; junction bases left unmatched: 6. The CDR3 totals 18 residues. The entire variable domain, with the rest obtained from reference TRBV5-4 and TRBJ2-1, is as follows: ETGVTQSPTHLIKTRGQQVTLRCSSQSGHNTVSWYQQALGQGPQFIFQYYREEENGRGNFPPRFSGLQFPNYSSELNVNALELDDSALYLCASSLASGRAGAYNEQFFGPGTRLTVL.

The V gene is TRBV5-4, the J gene TRBJ2-7; D is uncertain. CDR3 length equals 12 residues. The germline V gene encodes CDR1 SGHNT and CDR2 YYREEE (reference sequence). Trimming removed 1 base from V and 4 bases from J, with 6 bases in between. CDR3 DNA sequence: TGTGCCAGCAGCTTGAGTCATTACGAGCAGTACTTC. Translation: CASSLSHYEQYF.

This clone was counted once. The chain combines TRBV30 with TRBJ1-3; perhaps TRBD1 as D (6 bases). CDR1 and CDR2 (germline): GTSNPN, SVGIG (reference sequence). The CDR3 consists of 14 residues. The V gene lost 0 bases and the J gene lost 4 bases, with 10 bases spanning the gap. The CDR3 loop is CAWSVIQGGNTIYF. In DNA, the CDR3 is TGTGCCTGGAGTGTAATCCAGGGGGGAAACACCATATATTTT.

The V and J genes are TRBV27 and TRBJ2-1; D may be TRBD2 (5 bases). The CDR3 length is 15 residues. Germline values: CDR1 MNHEY, CDR2 SMNVEV (reference sequence). Trimming cost V 7 bases and J 4 bases, with 17 bases left between them. The CDR3 is CASIALATGYNEQFF. CDR3 nucleotide sequence: TGTGCCAGCATAGCGCTAGCCACCGGATACAATGAGCAGTTCTTC.

V usage is TRBV27 and J usage is TRBJ2-7; 9 nucleotides align to TRBD1. Germline V gives CDR1 MNHEY, CDR2 SMNVEV (reference sequence). CDR3 length: 14 amino acids. With 5 bases clipped from V and 4 bases from J, the junction kept 6 bases outside the gene matches. The CDR3 loop reads CASSTYRGRYEQYF. CDR3 DNA sequence: TGTGCCAGCAGTACCTACAGGGGGCGGTACGAGCAGTACTTC.

This chain joins TRBV5-1 and TRBJ1-1; no clear D gene. The germline V and J ends were trimmed by 0 bases and 6 bases, with 9 bases remaining between them. The CDR3 has 13 amino acids. The germline CDR1 and CDR2 sequences are SGHRS and YFSETQ. The CDR3 DNA sequence: TGCGCCAGCAGCTTGGTTTCCGGTGCTGAAGCTTTCTTT. The encoded protein is CASSLVSGAEAFF. Full variable domain (remainder filled in from reference TRBV5-1 and TRBJ1-1): KAGVTQTPRYLIKTRGQQVTLSCSPISGHRSVSWYQQTPGQGLQFLFEYFSETQRNKGNFPGRFSGRQFSNSRSEMNVSTLELGDSALYLCASSLVSGAEAFFGQGTRLTVV.

This chain joins TRBV25-1 and TRBJ1-5; D is possibly TRBD1 (6 bases). V lost 1 base to trimming and J lost 14 bases, with 30 bases between them. The CDR3 extends over 18 amino acids. Germline V gene lookup returns CDR1 MGHDK and CDR2 SYGVNS. The CDR3 DNA is TGTGCCAGCAGTGAATCGCCAAAAGGGGGATGCATCGGGAATCGGGAGCATTTT. Translated, it gives CASSESPKGGCIGNREHF.

CDR3 in amino acids: CASSLGQGDTEAFF. The CDR3 coding sequence is TGTGCCAGCAGCTTAGGACAGGGAGACACTGAAGCTTTCTTT. The chain has TRBV11-2 and TRBJ1-1; TRBD1 matches 7 bases. This CDR3 has 14 amino acids. Germline trimming cut 1 base from V and 3 bases from J; bases unmatched to any gene: 2. Looked up from germline, CDR1 is SGHAT and CDR2 is FQNNGV.

In this sample, this clone turned up once. The CDR3 reads CASYLGDRSLSGANVLTF. The CDR3, as DNA: TGTGCCAGCTATCTTGGGGACAGGTCTCTATCCGGGGCCAACGTCCTGACTTTC. This sequence joins TRBV5-6 and TRBJ2-6, with TRBD1 identical over 8 bases. The CDR3 has 18 residues. Germline assignment: CDR1 SGHDT and CDR2 YYEEEE. With 7 bases clipped from V and 4 bases from J, the junction kept 16 bases outside the gene matches.

This clone was detected only a few times. This chain uses TRBV27 with TRBJ1-6, with 9 bases aligning to TRBD1. The J segment lost 9 bases and the V segment lost 2 bases, leaving 8 bases of the junction unmatched. The CDR3 is made up of 16 amino acids. CDR1 and CDR2 (germline): MNHEY, SMNVEV (reference sequence). CDR3 DNA sequence: TGTGCCAGCAGTTTAATTTTCGGACAGGGGCTTTCACCCCTCCACTTT. This codes for CASSLIFGQGLSPLHF.

This clone was recorded a few times. The chain carries TRBV30 and TRBJ2-1, with 7 bases that match TRBD2. With 8 bases clipped from V and 8 bases from J, the junction kept 9 bases outside the gene matches. CDR1 and CDR2 from the germline V gene are GTSNPN and SVGIG (reference sequence). This CDR3 contains 12 residues. CDR3 nucleotides: TGTGCCGCTGCGGGGGACTTAGATGAGCAGTTCTTC. This encodes CAAAGDLDEQFF.

V and J are TRBV27 and TRBJ2-5; the match to TRBD1 covers 9 bases. The germline gives CDR1 MNHEY, CDR2 SMNVEV (reference sequence). The V and J ends lost 6 bases and 4 bases, in that order; junction bases with no gene match: 12. CDR3 length: 16 residues. The CDR3, as DNA: TGTGCCAGCAGCATTACCCTCTGGACAGGGGTAGAGACCCAGTACTTC. Translated: CASSITLWTGVETQYF.

The chain joins TRBV4-1 to TRBJ2-1; 9 bases align to TRBD1. The CDR3 extends over 16 amino acids. CDR1 and CDR2 from the germline V gene are MGHRA and YSYEKL. Trimming removed 3 bases from V and 7 bases from J; junction bases left unmatched: 10. The CDR3 DNA is TGCGCCAGCAGCCAGAGGCCGGGACAGGGCCTGAATGAGCAGTTCTTC. Encoded protein: CASSQRPGQGLNEQFF.

This clone was found once. The chain employs TRBV6-6 and TRBJ2-5; tentatively, D is TRBD2 (7 bases). The DNA end is more similar to TRBJ2-7, so the J call may be wrong. The germline V gene encodes CDR1 MNHNY and CDR2 SVGAGI (reference sequence). The CDR3 sequence is 15 residues long. The CDR3 DNA reads as TGTGCCACCCTTGGCGCCCGGGGGGCTGGCTACGAGCAGTACTTC. Translated, it gives CATLGARGAGYEQYF.

The rearrangement joins TRBV5-1 to TRBJ2-2; D call uncertain. The CDR3 is 16 amino acids. Germline V CDR1 and CDR2: SGHRS, YFSETQ. V dropped 5 bases and J dropped 1 base, with 15 bases sitting between them. The CDR3 reads CASSFEQDGNTGELFF. CDR3 DNA: TGCGCCAGCAGTTTCGAGCAAGACGGGAACACCGGGGAGCTGTTTTTT.

This rearrangement joins TRBV5-1 to TRBJ2-5; D possibly corresponds to TRBD1 (7 bases). The germline V and J ends were trimmed by 3 bases and 1 base, with 10 bases remaining between them. CDR1 is SGHRS, CDR2 YFSETQ, per germline. CDR3 length: 14 amino acids. The CDR3 sequence is CASSWGDSQETQYF. In DNA, the CDR3 is TGCGCCAGCAGCTGGGGGGACAGCCAAGAGACCCAGTACTTC. Full variable domain (rest looked up from reference TRBV5-1 and TRBJ2-5): KAGVTQTPRYLIKTRGQQVTLSCSPISGHRSVSWYQQTPGQGLQFLFEYFSETQRNKGNFPGRFSGRQFSNSRSEMNVSTLELGDSALYLCASSWGDSQETQYFGPGTRLLVL.